This T cell receptor beta chain was sequenced in a study of blood T cells in healthy people across ages. Study outcomes and limitations: Per million T cells, TCR beta diversity dropped about linearly as age rose. Donor CMV status, an unknown factor, possibly confounded changes in expanded clonotypes. A greater number of naive CD4+ cells and higher diversity distinguished long-lived donors from aged donors.

Per-sample PBMC isolation yielded at least 6.5 million cells. This CDR3 spans 12 amino acids. Germline-derived CDR1 and CDR2 are SQVTM and ANQGSEA. V lost 6 bases to trimming and J lost 2 bases; unmatched junction nucleotides: 1. Using a J-beta primer mix together with a sample-barcoded 5' primer, a second PCR was run for 7 to 11 cycles. From the 5' RACE reads, TCRdb called clonotypes with MiXCR, one entry per CDR3 protein. The sample includes about 540,000 distinct CDR3 sequences, more than 20% of them seen just once. Concerning this clonotype itself: What it recognizes is unknown.

The data were also submitted as part of a second study, on T cells of mothers and their children.

Sequenced input: blood. The chain uses TRBV29-1 and TRBJ2-7; TRBD2 matches 10 bases. This sequence was found in a boy between 10 and 17 years old in good health. CDR3 in amino acids: CSVGTSAYEQYF. The DNA for the CDR3 is TGCAGCGTCGGGACTAGCGCCTACGAGCAGTACTTC.